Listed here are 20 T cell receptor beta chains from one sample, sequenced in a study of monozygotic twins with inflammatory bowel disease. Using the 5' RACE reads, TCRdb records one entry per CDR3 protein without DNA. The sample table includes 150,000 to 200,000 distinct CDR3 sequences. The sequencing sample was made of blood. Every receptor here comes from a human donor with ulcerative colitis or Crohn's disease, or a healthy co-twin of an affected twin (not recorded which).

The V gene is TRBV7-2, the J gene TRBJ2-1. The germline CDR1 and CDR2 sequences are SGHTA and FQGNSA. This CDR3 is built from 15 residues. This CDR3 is CASSLNVWTYHEQFF.

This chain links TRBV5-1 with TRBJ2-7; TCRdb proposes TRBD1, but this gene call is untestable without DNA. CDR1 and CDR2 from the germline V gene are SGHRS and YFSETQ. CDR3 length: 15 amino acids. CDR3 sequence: CASSSQGADSYEQYF.

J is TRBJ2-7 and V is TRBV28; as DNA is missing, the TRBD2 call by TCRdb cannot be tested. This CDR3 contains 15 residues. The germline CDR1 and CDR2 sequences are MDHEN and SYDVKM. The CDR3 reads CASSPSGFTTYEQYF. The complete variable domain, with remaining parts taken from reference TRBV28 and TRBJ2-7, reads DVKVTQSSRYLVKRTGEKVFLECVQDMDHENMFWYRQDPGLGLRLIYFSYDVKMKEKGDIPEGYSVSREKKERFSLILESASTNQTSMYLCASSPSGFTTYEQYFGPGTRLTVT.

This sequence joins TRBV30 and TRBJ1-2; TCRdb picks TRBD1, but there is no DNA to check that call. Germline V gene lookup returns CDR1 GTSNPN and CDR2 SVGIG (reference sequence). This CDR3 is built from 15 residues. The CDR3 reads CAWSVGLTGSYGYTF.

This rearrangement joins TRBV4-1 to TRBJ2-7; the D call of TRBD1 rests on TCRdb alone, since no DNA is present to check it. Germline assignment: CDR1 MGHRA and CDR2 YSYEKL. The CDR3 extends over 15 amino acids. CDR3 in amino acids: CASSQEGNRAYEQYF.

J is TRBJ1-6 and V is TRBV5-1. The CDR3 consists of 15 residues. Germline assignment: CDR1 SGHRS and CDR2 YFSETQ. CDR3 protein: CASSLGGTLDSPLHF.

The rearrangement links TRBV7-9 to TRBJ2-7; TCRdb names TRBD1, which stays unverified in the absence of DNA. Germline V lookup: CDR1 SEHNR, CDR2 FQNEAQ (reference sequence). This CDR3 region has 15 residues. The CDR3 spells CASSLAGGQAYEQYF.

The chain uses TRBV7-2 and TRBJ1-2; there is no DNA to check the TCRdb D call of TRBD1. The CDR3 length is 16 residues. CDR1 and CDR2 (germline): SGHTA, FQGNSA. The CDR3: CASSFPTGTGGYGYTF.

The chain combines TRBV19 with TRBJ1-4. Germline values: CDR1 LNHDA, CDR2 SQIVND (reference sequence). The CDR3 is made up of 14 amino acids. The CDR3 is CASSGRARGEKLFF.

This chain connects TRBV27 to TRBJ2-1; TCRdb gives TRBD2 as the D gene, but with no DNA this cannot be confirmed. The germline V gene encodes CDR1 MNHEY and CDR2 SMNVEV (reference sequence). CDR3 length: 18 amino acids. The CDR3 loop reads CASSRTGTSGTMRNEQFF.

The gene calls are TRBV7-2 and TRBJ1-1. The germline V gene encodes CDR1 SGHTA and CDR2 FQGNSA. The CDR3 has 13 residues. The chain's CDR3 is CASRLEGNTEAFF.

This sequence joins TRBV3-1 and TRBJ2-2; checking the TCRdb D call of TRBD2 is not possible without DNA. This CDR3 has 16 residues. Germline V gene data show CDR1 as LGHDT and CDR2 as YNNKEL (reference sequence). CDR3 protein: CASSQDPSGYTGELFF.

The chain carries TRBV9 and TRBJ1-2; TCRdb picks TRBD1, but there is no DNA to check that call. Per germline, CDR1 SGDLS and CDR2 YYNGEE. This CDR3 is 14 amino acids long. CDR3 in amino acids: CASSVGDRGYGYTF.

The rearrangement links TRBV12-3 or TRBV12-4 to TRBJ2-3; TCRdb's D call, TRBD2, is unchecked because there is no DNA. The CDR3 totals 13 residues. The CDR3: CASSFERYHTQYF.

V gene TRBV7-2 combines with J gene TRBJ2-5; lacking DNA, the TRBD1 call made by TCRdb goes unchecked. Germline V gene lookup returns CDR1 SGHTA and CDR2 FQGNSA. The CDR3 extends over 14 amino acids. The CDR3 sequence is CASSPRFRGETQYF.

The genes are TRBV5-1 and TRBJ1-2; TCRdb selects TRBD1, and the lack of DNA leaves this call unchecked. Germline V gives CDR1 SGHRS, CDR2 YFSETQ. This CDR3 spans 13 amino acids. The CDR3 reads CASSFWTGDGYTF. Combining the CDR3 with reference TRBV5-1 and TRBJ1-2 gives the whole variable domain KAGVTQTPRYLIKTRGQQVTLSCSPISGHRSVSWYQQTPGQGLQFLFEYFSETQRNKGNFPGRFSGRQFSNSRSEMNVSTLELGDSALYLCASSFWTGDGYTFGSGTRLTVV.

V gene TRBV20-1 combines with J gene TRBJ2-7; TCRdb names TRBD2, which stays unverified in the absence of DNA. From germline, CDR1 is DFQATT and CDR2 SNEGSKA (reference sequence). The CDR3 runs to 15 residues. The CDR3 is CSAPFAGGLAYEQYF.

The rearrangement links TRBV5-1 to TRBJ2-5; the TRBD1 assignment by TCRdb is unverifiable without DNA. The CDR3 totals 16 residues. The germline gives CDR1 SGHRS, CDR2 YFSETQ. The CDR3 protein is CASSRGDSWLKETQYF.

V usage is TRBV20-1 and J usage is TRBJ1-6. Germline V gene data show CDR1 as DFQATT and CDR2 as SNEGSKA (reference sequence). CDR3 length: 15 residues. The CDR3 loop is CSALTGPSNNSPLHF.

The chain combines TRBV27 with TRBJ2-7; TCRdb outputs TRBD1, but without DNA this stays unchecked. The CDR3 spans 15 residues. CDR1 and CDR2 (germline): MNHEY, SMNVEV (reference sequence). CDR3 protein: CASNSRDRGTYEQYF.